The source of this T cell receptor beta chain is a study of shared clonotypes between healthy human individuals. Overall study: CD4 naive and memory got three plates each, CD8 naive two, CD8 memory one.

Using immunoSEQ multiplex PCR, the repertoire was profiled, and TCRdb retains in-frame clones only, with some absent. The sample lists more than 1.2 million clones, about 98.5% occurring once. V was shortened by 5 bases and J by 2 bases, with 10 bases between the two germline ends. Looked up from germline, CDR1 is WNHNN and CDR2 is SYGVQD (reference sequence). The CDR3 runs to 15 residues. About this clone: Its antigen is undetermined.

Study conclusions and caveats: Generally, estimated richness proved larger in naive subsets than it did in memory subsets.

The source is a young man in good health. The rearrangement joins TRBV10-1 to TRBJ2-6; D is possibly TRBD1 (6 bases). Material for sequencing was naive CD4+ T cells sorted from blood. Subset of the sample: CD45RA+ positively selected. In DNA, the CDR3 is TGCGCCAGCAGTCCCAGGGGAGCTGGGGCCAACGTCCTGACTTTC. This gives the protein CASSPRGAGANVLTF.